Each of the 17 T cell receptor beta chains below was sequenced from the same sample in a study of T cells in Graves' hyperthyroidism and ophthalmopathy (dated 2019 in TCRdb). Receptor amplification or capture employed multiplex PCR. Sequenced using an Illumina HiSeq 2000. TCR beta CDR3 regions were amplified from RNA transcripts. The TCR CDR3 was subjected to a first round of RT-PCR using the HTBI primer set and the Qiagen OneStep RT-PCR kit. TCRdb reran the public reads through fastp at Q25 and MiXCR, keeping productive beta chains. Identical CDR3 proteins give one entry, which carries the most common genes and DNA. The sample table lists around 190,000 distinct CDR3 sequences, approximately 16% of them with a count of one. The top ten hold roughly 49% of the sample. The specimen was blood. These receptors all come from a woman aged 50 to 65 with Graves' hyperthyroidism.

This clonotype was detected ten times or more. The chain recombines TRBV3-1 with TRBJ2-1, with TRBD2 as a possible D gene (6 bases). Germline CDR1 LGHDT, CDR2 YNNKEL (reference sequence). V shed 1 base and J shed 0 bases, with 10 bases lying between them. The CDR3 runs to 16 residues. CDR3 loop: CASSQGYGSSYNEQFF. The CDR3 region has the DNA TGTGCCAGCAGCCAAGGCTACGGGAGCTCCTACAATGAGCAGTTCTTC.

At least ten counts were recorded for this clonotype. The genes are TRBV7-2 and TRBJ2-5; 10 bases match TRBD2. Germline CDR1 and CDR2: SGHTA and FQGNSA. The CDR3 contains 17 residues. The V and J ends lost 8 bases and 4 bases, in that order; junction bases with no gene match: 16. The CDR3 region is CASELAGVGLRVETQYF. The CDR3 DNA is TGTGCCAGCGAGCTAGCGGGAGTAGGGCTTCGGGTAGAGACCCAGTACTTC.

The chain links TRBV3-1 to TRBJ2-7; a weak D match, TRBD1 (6 bases). The CDR3 runs to 16 residues. Germline loops: CDR1 LGHDT, CDR2 YNNKEL (reference sequence). V dropped 4 bases and J dropped 3 bases, with 19 bases sitting between them. The CDR3 DNA is TGTGCCAGCAGCCGCCTTACAGGGTTGGTGGGCTACGAGCAGTACTTC. Amino acids: CASSRLTGLVGYEQYF.

This clonotype occurred many times. The chain joins TRBV11-2 to TRBJ2-2, with 9 nucleotides matching TRBD1. The CDR3 is 16 amino acids. Trimming removed 3 bases from V and 3 bases from J; junction bases left unmatched: 5. CDR1 is SGHAT and CDR2 is FQNNGV in the germline V gene. As DNA, the CDR3 is TGTGCCAGCAGCTTGCGGGACAGGGTGGACACCGGGGAGCTGTTTTTT. Amino acid sequence: CASSLRDRVDTGELFF.

This clonotype was picked up a small number of times. The chain has TRBV25-1 and TRBJ2-1; 14 bases agree with TRBD2. This CDR3 is built from 15 residues. CDR1 is MGHDK, CDR2 SYGVNS, per germline. V shed 7 bases, J shed 8 bases, and the junction held 7 bases outside the gene matches. This chain's CDR3 is CASTGTSGSVYEQFF. As DNA, the CDR3 is TGTGCCAGCACCGGGACTAGCGGGAGTGTCTATGAGCAGTTCTTC.

This clonotype was seen many times. This chain uses TRBV20-1 with TRBJ2-5; D is unresolved. Germline-derived CDR1 and CDR2 are DFQATT and SNEGSKA (reference sequence). The CDR3 length is 12 residues. V lost 8 bases, J lost 4 bases, and 14 bases lay in between. CDR3 loop: CSSWLGRETQYF. The CDR3 coding sequence is TGCAGTTCATGGTTAGGGCGAGAGACCCAGTACTTC.

V usage is TRBV6-1 and J usage is TRBJ1-5, with 9 bases that match TRBD1. The CDR3 is 16 amino acids. Germline V CDR1 and CDR2: MNHNS, SASEGT. The V and J ends lost 4 bases and 3 bases, in that order; junction bases with no gene match: 7. In nucleotides, the CDR3 is TGTGCCAGCAGTGTTTCGGGGACAGGGATCAATCAGCCCCAGCATTTT. It is translated as CASSVSGTGINQPQHF.

This clonotype was observed at least ten times. V gene TRBV12-3 or TRBV12-4 combines with J gene TRBJ2-7; 8 bases map to TRBD1. The CDR3 is 15 residues long. The ends lost 6 bases at V and 4 bases at J; junction bases unmatched: 11. CDR3 region: CASSQGAGISYEQYF. In DNA form, the CDR3 reads TGTGCCAGCAGCCAGGGGGCAGGGATAAGTTACGAGCAGTACTTC.

This clonotype was counted between two and nine times. CDR3 residues: CASTRSGLDYGYTF. CDR3 coding DNA: TGTGCCAGTACTAGATCCGGGCTTGACTATGGCTACACCTTC. The V call is TRBV19, the J call TRBJ1-2; D is uncertain. V was shortened by 7 bases and J by 3 bases, with 15 bases between the two germline ends. Per germline, CDR1 LNHDA and CDR2 SQIVND (reference sequence). CDR3 size: 14 residues.

This clonotype has ten or more counts. V gene TRBV29-1 combines with J gene TRBJ1-5, with a tentative D call TRBD1 (5 bases). V was clipped by 7 bases and J by 4 bases, with 14 bases between them. The germline V gene has CDR1 SQVTM and CDR2 ANQGSEA. The CDR3 spans 13 residues. CDR3 in DNA: TGCAGCGCTGGGACGGAAATAAATCAGCCCCAGCATTTT. Translation gives CSAGTEINQPQHF.

The V and J genes are TRBV6-1 and TRBJ2-5, with 13 bases fitting TRBD2. After removal of 5 bases from V and 13 bases from J, the junction contained 7 bases not matched to a gene. Germline CDR1 MNHNS, CDR2 SASEGT. This CDR3 has 13 amino acids. CDR3 sequence reads: CASSPGLAGVPYF. The CDR3 nucleotides read TGTGCCAGCAGTCCTGGACTAGCGGGAGTTCCGTACTTC.

J is TRBJ1-2 and V is TRBV5-1; 10 bases agree with TRBD1. This CDR3 comprises 15 residues. V lost 3 bases, J lost 6 bases, and 8 bases stayed unmatched. Germline assignment: CDR1 SGHRS and CDR2 YFSETQ. The CDR3 here is CASSSLTGGSDGYTF. For the CDR3, the DNA is TGCGCCAGCAGCTCCTTGACAGGGGGCTCGGATGGCTACACCTTC.

In its sample, this clonotype was seen many times. CDR3 DNA: TGTGCCAGCAGACTACAGGTGAACACTGAAGCTTTCTTT. Translation: CASRLQVNTEAFF. The J gene is TRBJ1-1, the V gene TRBV12-3 or TRBV12-4; tentatively, D is TRBD1 (5 bases). The V gene lost 6 bases and the J gene lost 0 bases, with 8 bases spanning the gap. The CDR3 has 13 amino acids.

The chain combines TRBV10-2 with TRBJ2-2, with 11 bases matching TRBD2. V lost 6 bases, J lost 6 bases, and 12 bases stayed unmatched. The CDR3 is 17 residues long. In germline, CDR1 is WSHSY, CDR2 SAAADI. In DNA, the CDR3 is TGCGCCAGCAGCGCTACCGTACTAGCGGGAGTGTCCGGGGAGCTGTTTTTT. Translated, it gives CASSATVLAGVSGELFF.

Ten or more counts support this clonotype. V gene TRBV27 combines with J gene TRBJ1-2; TRBD1 is a possible D gene (5 bases). Germline V CDR1 and CDR2: MNHEY, SMNVEV (reference sequence). V was clipped by 0 bases and J by 5 bases, with 10 bases between them. The CDR3 extends over 14 amino acids. In DNA form, the CDR3 reads TGTGCCAGCAGTTTATCAGCAGGGATATATGGCTACACCTTC. Protein sequence: CASSLSAGIYGYTF.

J is TRBJ2-1 and V is TRBV7-6; tentative D call: TRBD2 (5 bases). Germline values: CDR1 SGHVS, CDR2 FNYEAQ. V was cut by 5 bases and J by 9 bases, with 11 bases left in between. The CDR3 length is 12 residues. Here the CDR3 reads CASSQLGREQFF. DNA of the CDR3: TGTGCCAGCAGCCAACTAGGGCGTGAGCAGTTCTTC.

This clonotype showed up many times. This sequence joins TRBV12-3 or TRBV12-4 and TRBJ2-7, with TRBD2 matching 7 bases. The CDR3 extends over 14 amino acids. V lost 5 bases to trimming and J lost 0 bases; unmatched junction nucleotides: 4. This CDR3 is CASSRGGVSYEQYF. The CDR3 DNA follows: TGTGCCAGCAGTCGTGGGGGGGTCTCCTACGAGCAGTACTTC.